These T cell receptor beta chains were read from a single sample in a study of siplizumab effects on memory and regulatory T cells. Data came from immunoSEQ multiplex PCR; TCRdb stores just in-frame clones and leaves some out. The sample gives about 100,000 clones, 92% of which show up once; approximately 0.71% is in the top ten. Material for sequencing was Tregs sorted from blood. These receptors were collected from a human donor in good health. Each CDR3 is given with its conserved first and last residue. The order of the fields is J gene, V gene, CDR3 length, CDR3 protein.

J gene: TRBJ1-2; V gene: TRBV6-5; CDR3 length: 14; CDR3 protein: CASSYQGAGYGYTF
J gene: TRBJ2-2; V gene: TRBV7-3; CDR3 length: 14; CDR3 protein: CASRLGGSTGELFF
J gene: TRBJ1-3; V gene: TRBV23-1; CDR3 length: 16; CDR3 protein: CASSPLDIGTGNTIYF
J gene: TRBJ2-7; V gene: TRBV7-6; CDR3 length: 13; CDR3 protein: CASSGATLAEQYF
J gene: TRBJ1-5; V gene: TRBV27; CDR3 length: 14; CDR3 protein: CASSLGYSNQPQHF
J gene: TRBJ1-4; V gene: TRBV6-4; CDR3 length: 16; CDR3 protein: CARPGQSGRRDEKLFF
J gene: TRBJ2-4; V gene: TRBV7-9; CDR3 length: 14; CDR3 protein: CASSLAAGGNIQYF
J gene: TRBJ2-1; V gene: TRBV10-3; CDR3 length: 15; CDR3 protein: CAISGNRGLVDEQFF
J gene: TRBJ2-3; V gene: TRBV5-1; CDR3 length: 17; CDR3 protein: CASRYGGTSWSTDTQYF
J gene: TRBJ2-5; V gene: TRBV2; CDR3 length: 14; CDR3 protein: CASILDRGLETQYF
J gene: TRBJ2-6; V gene: TRBV4-1; CDR3 length: 17; CDR3 protein: CASSQGDDLSGANVLTF
J gene: TRBJ1-5; V gene: TRBV14; CDR3 length: 16; CDR3 protein: CASNQIMEYSNQPQHF
J gene: TRBJ2-3; V gene: TRBV5-6; CDR3 length: 19; CDR3 protein: CASSLTPIKRGFVTDTQYF
J gene: TRBJ2-7; V gene: TRBV10-3; CDR3 length: 13; CDR3 protein: CAISEGSSYEQYF
J gene: TRBJ2-7; V gene: TRBV28; CDR3 length: 15; CDR3 protein: CASSQGGGAFYEQYF
J gene: TRBJ2-1; V gene: TRBV7-3; CDR3 length: 13; CDR3 protein: CASSLSLYNEQFF
J gene: TRBJ2-7; V gene: TRBV9; CDR3 length: 15; CDR3 protein: CASSAGTLKTYEQYF
J gene: TRBJ1-6; V gene: TRBV7-6; CDR3 length: 16; CDR3 protein: CASSLEADTGYSPLHF
J gene: TRBJ2-7; V gene: TRBV5-4; CDR3 length: 14; CDR3 protein: CASKPGTRVNEQYF
J gene: TRBJ2-1; V gene: TRBV20-1; CDR3 length: 10; CDR3 protein: CSARMGEQFF
J gene: TRBJ1-3; V gene: TRBV7-2; CDR3 length: 13; CDR3 protein: CASKPDSGNTIYF
J gene: TRBJ2-7; V gene: TRBV2; CDR3 length: 16; CDR3 protein: CASSAAGLAGLIEQYF
J gene: TRBJ2-5; V gene: TRBV10-1; CDR3 length: 15; CDR3 protein: CASSESGSGGGTQYF
J gene: TRBJ2-7; V gene: TRBV10-3; CDR3 length: 14; CDR3 protein: CAIRGTGTSYEQYF
J gene: TRBJ2-5; V gene: TRBV6-1; CDR3 length: 17; CDR3 protein: CASSGFWLWEGLETQYF
J gene: TRBJ1-1; V gene: TRBV11-2; CDR3 length: 15; CDR3 protein: CASSLLGQGNTEAFF
J gene: TRBJ1-3; V gene: TRBV4-2; CDR3 length: 14; CDR3 protein: CASSQDSNRNTIYF
J gene: TRBJ2-3; V gene: TRBV4-1; CDR3 length: 15; CDR3 protein: CASSHQRLSTDTQYF
J gene: TRBJ2-5; V gene: TRBV19; CDR3 length: 18; CDR3 protein: CASSISLRGTGTQETQYF
J gene: TRBJ2-3; V gene: TRBV5-1; CDR3 length: 19; CDR3 protein: CASSLYGGTTPFKTDTQYF
J gene: TRBJ2-3; V gene: TRBV18; CDR3 length: 17; CDR3 protein: CASSPPSARGSTDTQYF
J gene: TRBJ2-1; V gene: TRBV5-6; CDR3 length: 16; CDR3 protein: CASSSSGTDSYNEQFF
J gene: TRBJ2-7; V gene: TRBV5-5; CDR3 length: 16; CDR3 protein: CASSLKIWDSTYEQYF
J gene: TRBJ2-7; V gene: TRBV13; CDR3 length: 11; CDR3 protein: CASSSEGLQYF
J gene: TRBJ1-3; V gene: TRBV5-4; CDR3 length: 13; CDR3 protein: CASSLAGGNTIYF
J gene: TRBJ2-2; V gene: TRBV9; CDR3 length: 16; CDR3 protein: CASSVFALVNTGELFF
J gene: TRBJ1-2; V gene: TRBV4-1; CDR3 length: 13; CDR3 protein: CASSQDSTYGYTF
J gene: TRBJ2-5; V gene: TRBV19; CDR3 length: 16; CDR3 protein: CASSSTSGRVWETQYF
J gene: TRBJ2-2; V gene: TRBV5-1; CDR3 length: 15; CDR3 protein: CASSLKDPNTGELFF
J gene: TRBJ2-4; V gene: TRBV4-1; CDR3 length: 13; CDR3 protein: CASSQDPSNIQYF
J gene: -; V gene: TRBV11-2; CDR3 length: 12; CDR3 protein: CASSLKDYEQYF
J gene: TRBJ1-3; V gene: TRBV7-2; CDR3 length: 19; CDR3 protein: CASSLYSGGREFSGNTIYF
J gene: TRBJ2-1; V gene: TRBV19; CDR3 length: 15; CDR3 protein: CASSRRTGAGNEQFF
J gene: TRBJ1-2; V gene: TRBV7-3; CDR3 length: 13; CDR3 protein: CASSLGQGGGYTF
J gene: TRBJ2-1; V gene: TRBV4-1; CDR3 length: 16; CDR3 protein: CASSQDIGLAINEQFF
J gene: TRBJ2-5; V gene: TRBV5-1; CDR3 length: 15; CDR3 protein: CASSRVLAGEQTQYF
J gene: TRBJ2-4; V gene: TRBV5-4; CDR3 length: 14; CDR3 protein: CASSWSAVKNIQYF
J gene: TRBJ2-1; V gene: TRBV11-2; CDR3 length: 15; CDR3 protein: CASSYHGSSYNEQFF
J gene: TRBJ1-5; V gene: TRBV4-1; CDR3 length: 14; CDR3 protein: CASSQDLFLSGQHF
J gene: TRBJ2-1; V gene: TRBV7-9; CDR3 length: 15; CDR3 protein: CASSLKSIGGHEPFF
J gene: TRBJ2-5; V gene: TRBV10-1; CDR3 length: 17; CDR3 protein: CASSESIGTSGLQTQYF
J gene: TRBJ2-1; V gene: TRBV28; CDR3 length: 15; CDR3 protein: CASSPFRGRANEQFF
J gene: TRBJ2-3; V gene: TRBV19; CDR3 length: 19; CDR3 protein: CASSIRRGRNSPSTDTQYF
J gene: TRBJ2-1; V gene: TRBV5-6; CDR3 length: 13; CDR3 protein: CASSELDINEQFF
J gene: TRBJ1-2; V gene: TRBV7-8; CDR3 length: 15; CDR3 protein: CASSLERGLWYGYTF
J gene: TRBJ1-1; V gene: TRBV5-1; CDR3 length: 15; CDR3 protein: CASSTQGRVYTEAFF
J gene: TRBJ1-4; V gene: TRBV20-1; CDR3 length: 11; CDR3 protein: CSASDAEKLFF
J gene: TRBJ1-1; V gene: TRBV5-1; CDR3 length: 15; CDR3 protein: CASSATLGAGTEAFF
J gene: TRBJ2-3; V gene: TRBV5-1; CDR3 length: 16; CDR3 protein: CASTLAGTVSTDTQYF